The 32 T cell receptor beta chains reported below all come from one sample, sequenced in a study of OX40 agonist ivuxolimab in advanced cancers. Clones were read by immunoSEQ multiplex PCR, and TCRdb kept only the in-frame ones, dropping some. This sample carries 30,000 to 40,000 clones, about 89% of them seen once, and the ten largest clones take roughly 0.53%. Sequenced here: CD4+ or CD8+ T cells sorted from blood, sampled in a trial of the OX40 agonist ivuxolimab. These receptors were collected from an adult with an advanced solid tumor such as melanoma, head and neck, liver or kidney cancer.

This clone was seen a single time. The chain recombines TRBV19 with TRBJ2-3; D tentatively fits TRBD1 or TRBD2 (5 bases each). Trimming shortened V by 7 bases and J by 5 bases, and 22 bases separated the two germline ends. Germline loops: CDR1 LNHDA, CDR2 SQIVND (reference sequence). The CDR3 length is 16 residues. The CDR3 loop is CASNRLYGDPRDTQYF. DNA of the CDR3: TGTGCCAGTAACCGTTTGTATGGGGACCCGAGAGATACGCAGTATTTT.

The rearrangement joins TRBV5-4 to TRBJ1-2, with TRBD1 identical over 9 bases. The CDR3 covers 14 residues. V was pared by 5 bases and J by 4 bases, with 6 bases of the junction left unmatched. Germline V gene sequence: CDR1 SGHNT, CDR2 YYREEE (reference sequence). The CDR3 DNA is TGTGCCAGCAGTCGGACAGGGGAGTTCTATGGCTACACCTTC. It codes for CASSRTGEFYGYTF.

The chain employs TRBV11-2 and TRBJ2-5, with TRBD2 identical over 7 bases. The DNA end is a closer match to TRBJ2-7, so the J assignment may be wrong. Germline-derived CDR1 and CDR2 are SGHAT and FQNNGV. This CDR3 is 15 amino acids long. Written as DNA, the CDR3 is TGTGCCAGCAGCTTAGAAGCGGGGCTCTCCTACGAGCAGTACTTC. It specifies CASSLEAGLSYEQYF.

The V and J genes are TRBV18 and TRBJ1-1; D ambiguous. Between the trimmed V and J ends, which lost 3 bases and 6 bases, there was a span of 11 bases. Germline CDR1 KGHSH, CDR2 LQKENI. The CDR3 consists of 13 residues. The CDR3 sequence is CASSPLFFSEAFF. In DNA, the CDR3 is TGTGCCAGCTCACCGCTCTTTTTCTCTGAAGCTTTCTTT. The full variable domain, in which reference TRBV18 and TRBJ1-1 provide the parts outside the CDR3, is NAGVMQNPRHLVRRRGQEARLRCSPMKGHSHVYWYRQLPEEGLKFMVYLQKENIIDESGMPKERFSAEFPKEGPSILRIQQVVRGDSAAYFCASSPLFFSEAFFGQGTRLTVV.

The chain links TRBV5-1 to TRBJ1-2; TRBD1 agrees at 8 bases. The V gene's germline CDR1 is SGHRS and CDR2 YFSETQ. The CDR3 is 15 residues long. Germline trimming cut 4 bases from V and 8 bases from J; bases unmatched to any gene: 13. This CDR3 reads CASSPGGQGAPGYTF. The CDR3 DNA follows: TGCGCCAGCAGCCCTGGTGGGCAGGGGGCGCCCGGCTACACCTTC.

This chain joins TRBV19 and TRBJ2-5; possibly TRBD1 for D (6 bases). Germline loops: CDR1 LNHDA, CDR2 SQIVND (reference sequence). V was pared by 5 bases and J by 1 base, with 11 bases between. The length of the CDR3 is 14 residues. The CDR3 here is CASSARDIQETQYF. The CDR3 nucleotides read TGTGCCAGTAGTGCTCGGGACATCCAAGAGACCCAGTACTTC. Full variable domain (rest looked up from reference TRBV19 and TRBJ2-5): DGGITQSPKYLFRKEGQNVTLSCEQNLNHDAMYWYRQDPGQGLRLIYYSQIVNDFQKGDIAEGYSVSREKKESFPLTVTSAQKNPTAFYLCASSARDIQETQYFGPGTRLLVL.

The chain carries TRBV7-2 and TRBJ2-1, with D possibly matching TRBD2 (7 bases). CDR1 SGHTA and CDR2 FQGNSA come from the germline V gene. The CDR3 runs 15 residues. V lost 7 bases, J lost 10 bases, and 23 bases lay in between. In DNA, the CDR3 is TGTGCCAGCACCCCCCGACTAGTGGGGGGGCGAGAGCAGTTCTTC. It is translated as CASTPRLVGGREQFF.

The chain has TRBV7-9 and TRBJ2-3; maybe TRBD1 (6 bases). The germline V and J ends were trimmed by 5 bases and 6 bases, with 15 bases remaining between them. Germline V gene data show CDR1 as SEHNR and CDR2 as FQNEAQ (reference sequence). This CDR3 is built from 14 residues. The CDR3 DNA follows: TGTGCCAGCAGCCCCACAGGGCTCGTCGATACGCAGTATTTT. Translating gives CASSPTGLVDTQYF.

The J gene is TRBJ2-7, the V gene TRBV4-1; D gene uncertain. The CDR3 extends over 15 amino acids. Germline loops: CDR1 MGHRA, CDR2 YSYEKL. V lost 2 bases to trimming and J lost 2 bases, with 13 bases between them. Written as DNA, the CDR3 is TGCGCCAGCAGCCAAACGGACGGGCCCACCTACGAGCAGTACTTC. This translates into CASSQTDGPTYEQYF.

The chain is built from TRBV28 and TRBJ1-5; 7 bases line up with TRBD1. Per germline, CDR1 MDHEN and CDR2 SYDVKM. The J segment lost 3 bases and the V segment lost 5 bases, leaving 7 bases of the junction unmatched. The CDR3 runs to 15 residues. The CDR3 bases are TGTGCCAGCAGTCCGCCGACAGGGATCAATCAGCCCCAGCATTTT. This encodes CASSPPTGINQPQHF.

J is TRBJ1-4 and V is TRBV7-9, with D unclear. Germline V gene lookup returns CDR1 SEHNR and CDR2 FQNEAQ (reference sequence). The CDR3 is 13 amino acids. Trimming took 4 bases from V and 7 from J, leaving 10 bases between them. Here the CDR3 DNA reads TGTGCCAGCAGCTCGACCCACGGTGAAAAACTGTTTTTT. Protein sequence: CASSSTHGEKLFF.

The V gene is TRBV7-9, the J gene TRBJ2-7; D is possibly TRBD1 or TRBD2 (5 bases each). The CDR3 loop spans 12 amino acids. Germline V lookup: CDR1 SEHNR, CDR2 FQNEAQ (reference sequence). Trimming stripped 4 bases from V and 7 bases from J, with 11 bases between. The DNA for the CDR3 is TGTGCCAGCAGCTCGGGGCTGGGGGAGCAGTACTTC. This sequence encodes CASSSGLGEQYF.

The chain uses TRBV27 and TRBJ1-5, with unresolved D. This CDR3 has 14 residues. Germline loops: CDR1 MNHEY, CDR2 SMNVEV (reference sequence). Trimming removed 4 bases at V and 0 bases at J, with 7 bases between. The CDR3 DNA is TGTGCCAGCAGTTGGCAGAATAGCAATCAGCCCCAGCATTTT. Its protein is CASSWQNSNQPQHF.

The CDR3, as DNA: TGTGCCAGCAGCTTAGAGGGACAGGGTATAGGGCCCCAGCATTTT. Translating it yields CASSLEGQGIGPQHF. The genes are TRBV7-2 and TRBJ1-5, with TRBD1 matching over 9 bases. V shed 1 base, J shed 9 bases, and the junction held 7 bases outside the gene matches. The germline V gene has CDR1 SGHTA and CDR2 FQGNSA. CDR3 size: 15 residues. Full variable domain (rest looked up from reference TRBV7-2 and TRBJ1-5): GAGVSQSPSNKVTEKGKDVELRCDPISGHTALYWYRQSLGQGLEFLIYFQGNSAPDKSGLPSDRFSAERTGGSVSTLTIQRTQQEDSAVYLCASSLEGQGIGPQHFGDGTRLSIL.

This sequence joins TRBV7-2 and TRBJ2-3; no firm D call. CDR1 and CDR2 from the germline V gene are SGHTA and FQGNSA. This CDR3 comprises 13 residues. V dropped 3 bases and J dropped 2 bases, with 6 bases sitting between them. Written as DNA, the CDR3 is TGTGCCAGCAGCTTTGCAGACACAGATACGCAGTATTTT. Translating it yields CASSFADTDTQYF.

The V and J genes are TRBV6-1 and TRBJ2-7; weak D call: TRBD1 (5 bases). Looked up from germline, CDR1 is MNHNS and CDR2 is SASEGT. V lost 2 bases and J lost 9, with 14 bases in between. The CDR3 has 13 residues. The CDR3 loop is CASSERQGLSQYF. In DNA form, the CDR3 reads TGTGCCAGCAGTGAAAGGCAGGGATTATCGCAGTACTTC.

This clone occurred a few times. The chain couples TRBV19 to TRBJ2-3; TRBD1 agrees at 8 bases. Germline V lookup: CDR1 LNHDA, CDR2 SQIVND (reference sequence). The CDR3 length is 16 residues. V was pared by 1 base and J by 2 bases, with 5 bases of the junction left unmatched. CDR3 protein: CASSIGWGQATDTQYF. The CDR3 nucleotides read TGTGCCAGTAGTATAGGTTGGGGACAGGCCACAGATACGCAGTATTTT.

The chain links TRBV6-6 to TRBJ1-3; D is perhaps TRBD1 (6 bases). Trimming stripped 0 bases from V and 1 base from J, with 10 bases between. The germline CDR1 and CDR2 sequences are MNHNY and SVGAGI (reference sequence). CDR3 length: 16 residues. This CDR3 is CASSYSNRDSGNTIYF. The CDR3 DNA reads as TGTGCCAGCAGTTACTCGAACAGGGATTCTGGAAACACCATATATTTT.

A word on this clone: This CDR3 is missing its conserved last phenylalanine or tryptophan, likely due to a read error. The rearrangement links TRBV6-4 to TRBJ1-6, with D unresolved. Per the germline V gene, CDR1 is MRHNA and CDR2 is SNTAGT. The V end was cut by 3 bases, the J end by 0 bases, with 12 bases between. This CDR3 contains 17 residues. CDR3 region: CASSEGRISSYNSPLHL. CDR3 bases: TGTGCCAGCAGTGAAGGACGGATAAGCTCCTATAATTCACCCCTCCACCTT.

This clone was seen once. The V and J genes are TRBV19 and TRBJ1-1, with 7 bases fitting TRBD1. CDR3 length equals 16 residues. V lost 9 bases, J lost 2 bases, and 15 bases stayed unmatched. Germline CDR1 and CDR2: LNHDA and SQIVND (reference sequence). This chain's CDR3 is CASTDLNRGYNTEAFF. For the CDR3, the DNA is TGTGCCAGCACCGACTTGAACAGGGGTTATAACACTGAAGCTTTCTTT.

The chain combines TRBV9 with TRBJ2-1; perhaps TRBD2 as D (5 bases). Germline-derived CDR1 and CDR2 are SGDLS and YYNGEE. The CDR3 is 15 amino acids. V was shortened by 4 bases and J by 7 bases, with 18 bases between the two germline ends. In DNA form, the CDR3 reads TGTGCCAGCAGCCCAGTCGGCGCACCGGGGAATGAGCAGTTCTTC. Protein sequence: CASSPVGAPGNEQFF.

The count of this clone is one. The V and J genes are TRBV6-5 and TRBJ2-1; 11 bases match TRBD1. This CDR3 is 16 amino acids long. With V trimmed by 3 bases and J by 8 bases, 9 bases remained unmatched. Germline-derived CDR1 and CDR2 are MNHEY and SVGAGI. The CDR3 spells CASSYRGQGVADEQFF. The CDR3 DNA is TGTGCCAGCAGTTATCGGGGACAGGGGGTTGCCGATGAGCAGTTCTTC.

The chain combines TRBV7-3 with TRBJ1-1; D is possibly TRBD1 (6 bases). The ends were cut back, 0 bases at V and 5 bases at J, with 13 bases in the middle. CDR1 SGHTA and CDR2 FQGTGA come from the germline V gene. The CDR3 totals 15 residues. This CDR3 reads CASSLTGAMGTEAFF. The DNA of the CDR3 is TGTGCCAGCAGCTTAACGGGGGCCATGGGAACTGAAGCTTTCTTT.

V and J are TRBV11-2 and TRBJ1-1; the match to TRBD1 covers 10 bases. The CDR3 loop spans 14 amino acids. The J segment lost 9 bases and the V segment lost 3 bases, leaving 7 bases of the junction unmatched. The germline gives CDR1 SGHAT, CDR2 FQNNGV. CDR3 sequence: CASSFLDRGSKAFF. Written as DNA, the CDR3 is TGTGCCAGCAGCTTTCTGGACAGGGGGTCGAAAGCTTTCTTT.

This clone was detected once. This chain joins TRBV5-1 and TRBJ1-5; unclear D gene. Trimming cost V 0 bases and J 5 bases, with 6 bases left between them. The CDR3 is 13 residues long. Germline values: CDR1 SGHRS, CDR2 YFSETQ. The CDR3 nucleotides are TGCGCCAGCAGCTTGGCCTTGGATCAGCCCCAGCATTTT. Protein: CASSLALDQPQHF.

This chain joins TRBV2 and TRBJ2-7, with D hard to call. V dropped 4 bases and J dropped 0 bases, with 7 bases sitting between them. CDR3 length equals 13 residues. Germline lookup yields CDR1 SNHLY and CDR2 FYNNEI. CDR3 protein: CASSVQSSYEQYF. The CDR3 region has the DNA TGTGCCAGCAGTGTTCAGAGCTCCTACGAGCAGTACTTC.

This clone was observed a single time. V usage is TRBV12-5 and J usage is TRBJ1-2; D remains unclear. Germline V gives CDR1 LGHNT, CDR2 FRNRAP. The length of the CDR3 is 14 residues. V was cut by 0 bases and J by 0 bases, with 5 bases left in between. CDR3 nucleotides: TGTGCTAGTGGTTTGGTAGGGACTAACTATGGCTACACCTTC. As protein: CASGLVGTNYGYTF. Looking up the rest from reference TRBV12-5 and TRBJ1-2 gives the full variable domain: DARVTQTPRHKVTEMGQEVTMRCQPILGHNTVFWYRQTMMQGLELLAYFRNRAPLDDSGMPKDRFSAEMPDATLATLKIQPSEPRDSAVYFCASGLVGTNYGYTFGSGTRLTVV.

The chain has TRBV4-1 and TRBJ1-2; 8 bases map to TRBD1. The CDR3 runs to 13 residues. CDR1 and CDR2 (germline): MGHRA, YSYEKL. The J segment lost 11 bases and the V segment lost 4 bases, leaving 9 bases of the junction unmatched. The CDR3 nucleotides are TGCGCCAGCAGCCTAACGGGACAGGCTGTGTACACCTTC. Translating it yields CASSLTGQAVYTF.

This rearrangement joins TRBV27 to TRBJ1-6; 9 positions match TRBD1. This CDR3 comprises 16 residues. Per the germline V gene, CDR1 is MNHEY and CDR2 is SMNVEV (reference sequence). With V trimmed by 5 bases and J by 10 bases, 12 bases remained unmatched. The CDR3 here is CASSLGGQGWESPLHF. DNA of the CDR3: TGTGCCAGCAGTCTGGGTGGACAGGGGTGGGAGTCACCCCTCCACTTT.

The chain recombines TRBV19 with TRBJ1-5; 8 bases map to TRBD1. This CDR3 has 15 amino acids. CDR1 is LNHDA, CDR2 SQIVND, per germline (reference sequence). Trimming cost V 5 bases and J 5 bases; bases outside gene matches: 8. CDR3 protein: CASSPIDRGDQPQHF. As DNA, the CDR3 is TGTGCCAGTAGTCCCATTGACAGGGGAGATCAGCCCCAGCATTTT.

J is TRBJ1-4 and V is TRBV7-8; D gene ambiguous. The CDR3 runs 13 residues. With 0 bases removed from V and 8 bases from J, the gap between germline ends came to 7 bases. Germline CDR1 reads SGHVS; CDR2 reads FQNEAQ. CDR3 nucleotide sequence: TGTGCCAGCAGCTTAGCATTGGGGGAAAAACTGTTTTTT. Encoded protein: CASSLALGEKLFF. Variable domain in full (rest from reference TRBV7-8 and TRBJ1-4): GAGVSQSPRYKVAKRGQDVALRCDPISGHVSLFWYQQALGQGPEFLTYFQNEAQLDKSGLPSDRFFAERPEGSVSTLKIQRTQQEDSAVYLCASSLALGEKLFFGSGTQLSVL.

The count of this clone is one. The chain links TRBV5-1 to TRBJ1-4; tentatively, D is TRBD1 (6 bases). This CDR3 has 15 residues. CDR1 and CDR2 (germline): SGHRS, YFSETQ. V shed 3 bases and J shed 0 bases, with 9 bases lying between them. CDR3 amino acids: CASSSRTATNEKLFF. For the CDR3, the DNA is TGCGCCAGCAGCTCGAGGACAGCAACTAATGAAAAACTGTTTTTT.